This paragraph reports one TCR beta chain. Its antigen is currently unknown. This entry is derived from a study of cytomegalovirus exposure and HLA in healthy donors. Study summary: It was reported in a later analysis that the same platform had been used for the 120 or so validation repertoires as for the roughly 650 first-cohort repertoires.

Findings and limits, study-wide: Overall, roughly 150 TCR beta chains were annotated as cytomegalovirus-associated. It was confirmed in vitro that a few of the CMV-associated chains were specific for CMV antigens.

CDR1 and CDR2 (germline): SNHLY, FYNNEI. This CDR3 has 14 amino acids. V shed 8 bases and J shed 2 bases, with 13 bases lying between them. Here immunoSEQ multiplex PCR was the method, and the copy in TCRdb shows in-frame clones only, minus some. The sample carries about 110,000 clones, about 85% recorded once. The specimen sequenced was PBMCs. This TCR was recovered from a woman aged 18-29 years in good health and CMV-seronegative. This rearrangement joins TRBV2 to TRBJ2-4; D is possibly TRBD1 (6 bases). CDR3 protein: CASSEGGSKNIQYF. As DNA, the CDR3 is TGTGCCAGCTCGGAAGGGGGTTCCAAAAACATTCAGTACTTC.